This T cell receptor beta chain was recovered during a study of T cells after yellow fever vaccination. This clonotype was seen repeatedly, ten times or more. Trimming left V 4 bases short and J 5 bases short, with 12 bases between. CDR1 is MNHNY, CDR2 SVGAGI, per germline (reference sequence). CDR3 size: 13 residues. 5'RACE template switching added a universal primer site and UMIs to TCR cDNA. One entry per CDR3 protein, called by TCRdb with MiXCR from the 5' RACE reads. The sample consists of some 600,000 distinct CDR3 sequences, about 12% of them appearing once. The source material was PBMCs, sampled on the day of the yellow fever booster vaccination. The J gene is TRBJ2-7, the V gene TRBV6-6, with D possibly matching TRBD1 (6 bases). The TCR was taken from a young man who received the YFV17D yellow fever vaccine. The CDR3 sequence is CASSSYRDDEQYF. The CDR3 DNA is TGTGCCAGCAGTTCTTACAGGGACGACGAGCAGTACTTC.